The 32 T cell receptor beta chains given below trace back to one sample, sequenced in a study of PD-1 blockade in classical Hodgkin lymphoma. After autologous stem cell transplantation all patients relapsed, and prior brentuximab vedotin exposure differed between cohorts. Clones were read by immunoSEQ multiplex PCR, and TCRdb kept only the in-frame ones, dropping some. Altogether around 36,000 clones are present, about 89% being singletons, with the ten largest covering approximately 9.1%. The sample was peripheral blood mononuclear cells (PBMCs), taken at baseline. Receptors were obtained from a human donor with classical Hodgkin lymphoma.

CDR3 nucleotide sequence: TGTGCCAGCAGCTTAGAGGAGGGATACGTATCCGAGCAGTACTTC. This sequence encodes CASSLEEGYVSEQYF. V and J are TRBV11-2 and TRBJ2-7; D perhaps matches TRBD2 (6 bases). The V end was cut by 0 bases, the J end by 6 bases, with 15 bases between. There are 15 residues in the CDR3. CDR1 and CDR2 from the germline V gene are SGHAT and FQNNGV.

This clone was seen a single time. The chain carries TRBV10-3 and TRBJ2-1, with TRBD2 matching over 9 bases. The CDR3 covers 14 residues. Germline V gene data show CDR1 as ENHRY and CDR2 as SYGVKD. V trimming: 5 bases; J trimming: 2 bases; junction bases outside the gene matches: 1. The CDR3 nucleotides read TGTGCCATCAGTTTAGCGGGAGCCTACAATGAGCAGTTCTTC. Translating gives CAISLAGAYNEQFF.

The chain links TRBV5-1 to TRBJ2-1, with TRBD1 matching over 10 bases. Germline lookup yields CDR1 SGHRS and CDR2 YFSETQ. V lost 2 bases, J lost 10 bases, and 6 bases stayed unmatched. The CDR3 has 14 amino acids. The CDR3 loop is CASSFGTGVLEQFF. The CDR3 DNA is TGCGCCAGCAGCTTCGGGACAGGGGTCCTGGAGCAGTTCTTC.

V gene TRBV18 combines with J gene TRBJ2-2, with 7 bases identical to TRBD1. Losses at the gene ends were 3 bases for V and 1 base for J; bases not matched to a gene: 2. Looked up from germline, CDR1 is KGHSH and CDR2 is LQKENI. This CDR3 comprises 15 residues. CDR3 DNA: TGTGCCAGCTCACCTCGACAGGGGAACACCGGGGAGCTGTTTTTT. Translating it yields CASSPRQGNTGELFF. Combining the CDR3 with reference TRBV18 and TRBJ2-2 gives the whole variable domain NAGVMQNPRHLVRRRGQEARLRCSPMKGHSHVYWYRQLPEEGLKFMVYLQKENIIDESGMPKERFSAEFPKEGPSILRIQQVVRGDSAAYFCASSPRQGNTGELFFGEGSRLTVL.

This chain uses TRBV11-2 with TRBJ2-7; D is ambiguous. V shed 1 base and J shed 4 bases, with 5 bases lying between them. Germline V gene lookup returns CDR1 SGHAT and CDR2 FQNNGV. This CDR3 spans 12 amino acids. The CDR3 loop reads CASSLAKYEQYF. The CDR3 DNA is TGTGCCAGCAGCTTAGCCAAATACGAGCAGTACTTC.

This clone was detected once. The chain uses TRBV7-2 and TRBJ1-2; maybe TRBD1 (5 bases). Per germline, CDR1 SGHTA and CDR2 FQGNSA. Trimming stripped 1 base from V and 7 bases from J, with 16 bases between. This CDR3 is built from 15 residues. CDR3 nucleotides: TGTGCCAGCAGCTTAGGGACACAAGCCGGGTCTGGCTACACCTTC. Amino acids: CASSLGTQAGSGYTF.

This clone was observed once. The chain is built from TRBV7-3 and TRBJ2-5; D gene unclear. Trimming cost V 7 bases and J 5 bases, with 11 bases left between them. From germline, CDR1 is SGHTA and CDR2 FQGTGA. This CDR3 is 12 amino acids long. CDR3 residues: CASTLVGETQYF. DNA for the CDR3: TGTGCCAGCACCCTGGTTGGGGAGACCCAGTACTTC. Based on the CDR3 plus reference TRBV7-3 and TRBJ2-5, the full variable domain is GAGVSQTPSNKVTEKGKYVELRCDPISGHTALYWYRQSLGQGPEFLIYFQGTGAADDSGLPNDRFFAVRPEGSVSTLKIQRTERGDSAVYLCASTLVGETQYFGPGTRLLVL.

CDR3 residues: CASSILNYGYTF. The CDR3 DNA reads as TGTGCCAGTAGTATCCTTAACTATGGCTACACCTTC. This rearrangement joins TRBV19 to TRBJ1-2; D is ambiguous. The germline CDR1 and CDR2 sequences are LNHDA and SQIVND (reference sequence). The CDR3 sequence is 12 residues long. Deletions cut 3 bases from V and 1 base from J, with 3 bases between.

The chain combines TRBV30 with TRBJ2-4; 9 nucleotides line up with TRBD1. The J segment lost 10 bases and the V segment lost 0 bases, leaving 7 bases of the junction unmatched. This CDR3 comprises 14 residues. Germline V gene data show CDR1 as GTSNPN and CDR2 as SVGIG (reference sequence). CDR3 region: CAWSVGTGIRIQYF. Here the CDR3 DNA reads TGTGCCTGGAGTGTAGGGACAGGGATTCGGATTCAGTACTTC.

CDR3 DNA sequence: TGTGCCAGCAGTTACTCGTTCACAGGGTGGACCGGGTACTTC. Its protein product is CASSYSFTGWTGYF. The rearrangement links TRBV6-6 to TRBJ2-7; TRBD1 might be the D (6 bases). Trimming shortened V by 0 bases and J by 12 bases, and 18 bases separated the two germline ends. Looked up from germline, CDR1 is MNHNY and CDR2 is SVGAGI (reference sequence). This CDR3 is 14 amino acids long.

The V gene is TRBV6-6, the J gene TRBJ2-5, with D possibly called TRBD1 or TRBD2 (5 bases each). CDR1 is MNHNY and CDR2 is SVGAGI in the germline V gene (reference sequence). V was cut by 2 bases and J by 3 bases, with 16 bases left in between. The CDR3 totals 16 residues. The CDR3 region has the DNA TGTGCCAGCAGTTACACCCTACCGGGGCCCAAAGAGACCCAGTACTTC. Translating gives CASSYTLPGPKETQYF.

This chain links TRBV5-1 with TRBJ2-7; 9 nucleotides match TRBD1. The V gene's germline CDR1 is SGHRS and CDR2 YFSETQ. The CDR3 length is 13 residues. The trim removed 4 bases at V and 5 bases at J, leaving 4 bases unmatched. The CDR3 DNA reads as TGCGCCAGCAGCGGCGACAGGGGGGACGAGCAGTACTTC. Residues: CASSGDRGDEQYF. The full variable domain, completed using reference TRBV5-1 and TRBJ2-7, is KAGVTQTPRYLIKTRGQQVTLSCSPISGHRSVSWYQQTPGQGLQFLFEYFSETQRNKGNFPGRFSGRQFSNSRSEMNVSTLELGDSALYLCASSGDRGDEQYFGPGTRLTVT.

This chain uses TRBV19 with TRBJ1-5; TRBD1 matches at 7 bases. The J segment lost 3 bases and the V segment lost 8 bases, leaving 4 bases of the junction unmatched. CDR1 and CDR2 from the germline V gene are LNHDA and SQIVND (reference sequence). CDR3 length equals 13 residues. CDR3 loop: CASGDSVNQPQHF. CDR3 DNA sequence: TGTGCCAGTGGGGACAGCGTCAATCAGCCCCAGCATTTT.

This clone was seen just once. The chain is built from TRBV2 and TRBJ1-6; D is uncertain. The V gene lost 4 bases and the J gene lost 14 bases, with 12 bases spanning the gap. CDR3 size: 12 residues. Germline V gene lookup returns CDR1 SNHLY and CDR2 FYNNEI. CDR3 DNA sequence: TGTGCCAGCAGTGCCGGGCCGATCACCCTCCACTTT. Amino acids: CASSAGPITLHF. The complete variable domain, with remaining parts taken from reference TRBV2 and TRBJ1-6, reads EPEVTQTPSHQVTQMGQEVILRCVPISNHLYFYWYRQILGQKVEFLVSFYNNEISEKSEIFDDQFSVERPDGSNFTLKIRSTKLEDSAMYFCASSAGPITLHFGNGTRLTVT.

The chain combines TRBV9 with TRBJ1-5; D gene ambiguous. Germline V gene data show CDR1 as SGDLS and CDR2 as YYNGEE. The CDR3 covers 13 residues. The germline V and J ends were trimmed by 2 bases and 4 bases, with 7 bases remaining between them. In nucleotides, the CDR3 is TGTGCCAGCAGCGTTACGTTAAATCAGCCCCAGCATTTT. It translates to CASSVTLNQPQHF.

This chain connects TRBV27 to TRBJ2-1; 9 nucleotides match TRBD2. CDR1 is MNHEY, CDR2 SMNVEV, per germline (reference sequence). The trim removed 2 bases at V and 4 bases at J, leaving 6 bases unmatched. The CDR3 spans 16 residues. CDR3 nucleotides: TGTGCCAGCAGTTTAGCGGCGGGAGGGCCATACAATGAGCAGTTCTTC. This encodes CASSLAAGGPYNEQFF.

The gene calls are TRBV29-1 and TRBJ2-1, with 11 bases aligning to TRBD1. The junction had 6 bases not matched to a gene; V was cut back by 7 bases and J by 4 bases. Germline CDR1 SQVTM, CDR2 ANQGSEA. CDR3 length equals 14 residues. This CDR3 reads CSARDRGLYNEQFF. The DNA of the CDR3 is TGCAGCGCTAGGGACAGGGGGTTGTACAATGAGCAGTTCTTC.

This chain links TRBV11-3 with TRBJ2-2; D might be TRBD2 (5 bases). Germline V lookup: CDR1 SGHNT, CDR2 YENEEA. V lost 1 base to trimming and J lost 5 bases, with 5 bases between them. The CDR3 is 13 amino acids. The CDR3 spells CASSLGGTGELFF. CDR3 DNA sequence: TGTGCCAGCAGCTTAGGAGGGACCGGGGAGCTGTTTTTT.

This clone came up once. Other nucleotide sequences from this sample produce the same CDR3. V usage is TRBV6-6 and J usage is TRBJ1-3; D might be TRBD1 (6 bases). In germline, CDR1 is MNHNY, CDR2 SVGAGI (reference sequence). The ends were cut back, 6 bases at V and 1 base at J, with 10 bases in the middle. The CDR3 length is 14 residues. CDR3 amino acids: CASSLGGSGNTIYF. CDR3 DNA: TGTGCCAGCAGCCTAGGGGGTTCTGGAAACACCATATATTTT.

The chain links TRBV5-4 to TRBJ2-3, with TRBD2 identical over 7 bases. Germline CDR1 reads SGHNT; CDR2 reads YYREEE (reference sequence). The CDR3 sequence is 13 residues long. Trimming removed 3 bases from V and 4 bases from J; junction bases left unmatched: 2. The CDR3 protein is CASSSRGSDTQYF. The CDR3 DNA follows: TGTGCCAGCAGCTCGCGGGGGTCAGATACGCAGTATTTT.

The J gene is TRBJ2-1, the V gene TRBV28; no clear D gene. The V and J ends lost 2 bases and 3 bases respectively, with 2 bases between them. CDR1 and CDR2 from the germline V gene are MDHEN and SYDVKM. There are 12 residues in the CDR3. The CDR3: CASSLSYNEQFF. CDR3 bases: TGTGCCAGCAGTTTAAGCTACAATGAGCAGTTCTTC.

This chain joins TRBV7-8 and TRBJ1-4; 9 positions match TRBD1. J was trimmed by 8 bases and V by 1 base; bases with no gene match: 5. This CDR3 contains 15 residues. Looked up from germline, CDR1 is SGHVS and CDR2 is FQNEAQ. The DNA for the CDR3 is TGTGCCAGCAGCTTAGGGGGGACAGGGCGGGAAAAACTGTTTTTT. It encodes CASSLGGTGREKLFF.

The chain links TRBV7-7 to TRBJ2-7; D is ambiguous. This CDR3 spans 15 amino acids. Trimming pared 1 base from V and 4 bases from J, leaving 14 bases between. Germline-derived CDR1 and CDR2 are SSHAT and FNYEAQ (reference sequence). CDR3 amino acids: CASSLGELRRYEQYF. The CDR3, as DNA: TGTGCCAGCAGCTTAGGTGAGTTGAGGCGATACGAGCAGTACTTC.

The rearrangement uses TRBV10-3 and TRBJ1-6; D is perhaps TRBD1 (5 bases). Trimming removed 3 bases from V and 10 bases from J, with 13 bases in between. The CDR3 runs 14 residues. Germline V gene data show CDR1 as ENHRY and CDR2 as SYGVKD. CDR3 in amino acids: CAISEWGENSPLHF. The DNA of the CDR3 is TGTGCCATCAGTGAATGGGGGGAAAACTCACCCCTCCACTTT.

V usage is TRBV7-8 and J usage is TRBJ2-7; 7 bases agree with TRBD2. Trimming cost V 1 base and J 6 bases; bases outside gene matches: 9. The CDR3 is 15 residues long. From germline, CDR1 is SGHVS and CDR2 FQNEAQ. The CDR3: CASSLGGGSYVEQYF. The CDR3 coding sequence is TGTGCCAGCAGCTTAGGAGGCGGGAGCTACGTCGAGCAGTACTTC.

This chain connects TRBV5-1 to TRBJ2-7; TRBD1 is a possible D gene (5 bases). The V gene's germline CDR1 is SGHRS and CDR2 YFSETQ. V dropped 4 bases and J dropped 2 bases, with 19 bases sitting between them. The CDR3 is 16 residues long. The CDR3 bases are TGCGCCAGCAGCCCGGGTTCGACAGCACCCACCTACGAGCAGTACTTC. It translates to CASSPGSTAPTYEQYF.

This chain connects TRBV27 to TRBJ2-7; no definite D call. Deletions cut 3 bases from V and 5 bases from J, with 11 bases between. The germline V gene has CDR1 MNHEY and CDR2 SMNVEV (reference sequence). This CDR3 contains 13 residues. The CDR3 DNA reads TGTGCCAGCAGTTTTGGCCTGGGAAACGAGCAGTACTTC. This translates into CASSFGLGNEQYF.

The CDR3 sequence: CASRIFRDGGNTIYF. The DNA for the CDR3 is TGTGCCAGCAGAATTTTCCGGGACGGAGGAAACACCATATATTTT. The rearrangement uses TRBV6-5 and TRBJ1-3; perhaps TRBD1 as D (5 bases). The CDR3 runs to 15 residues. CDR1 is MNHEY, CDR2 SVGAGI, per germline. The V end lost 6 bases, the J end lost 4 bases, and 16 bases lay between the germline ends.

This clone was counted a few times. The chain carries TRBV13 and TRBJ2-3; a weak D match, TRBD2 (6 bases). Looked up from germline, CDR1 is PRHDT and CDR2 is FYEKMQ (reference sequence). Trimming shortened V by 0 bases and J by 8 bases, and 21 bases separated the two germline ends. The CDR3 is made up of 17 amino acids. CDR3 nucleotides: TGTGCCAGCAGCTTAGGAGCCCCGGGACTCCTATCGGTTACGCAGTATTTT. Translation gives CASSLGAPGLLSVTQYF.

This chain joins TRBV15 and TRBJ2-4; 8 bases fit TRBD1. The CDR3 length is 18 residues. V gave up 3 bases and J gave up 2 bases; unmatched junction bases: 12. In germline, CDR1 is LNHNV, CDR2 YYDKDF (reference sequence). The CDR3, as DNA: TGTGCCACCAGCAGGTCTCCAGGGGGCGTTTCGTCCAAAAACATTCAGTACTTC. Its protein product is CATSRSPGGVSSKNIQYF.

Here the CDR3 DNA reads TGTGCCAGTAGTATAGGGAGGTCGGGCAATCAGCCCCAGCATTTT. Protein: CASSIGRSGNQPQHF. The rearrangement joins TRBV19 to TRBJ1-5; D is unclear. The CDR3 totals 15 residues. V lost 1 base to trimming and J lost 2 bases, with 9 bases between them. Germline V CDR1 and CDR2: LNHDA, SQIVND (reference sequence).

The V call is TRBV6-5, the J call TRBJ2-7; D remains ambiguous. The CDR3 extends over 13 amino acids. Trimming stripped 8 bases from V and 1 base from J, with 12 bases between. The V gene's germline CDR1 is MNHEY and CDR2 SVGAGI. In nucleotides, the CDR3 is TGTGCCAGCCTGGCCCGGGTGTCCTACGAGCAGTACTTC. This codes for CASLARVSYEQYF.